This TCR beta chain emerged from a study of blood T cell repertoires in COVID-19 (dated by TCRdb to the early 2020s). For the wider study: Samples from collaborators originated in the United States, Italy and Spain and spanned both the acute and convalescent phases of COVID-19. The material from the prospective study consisted of cDNA or gDNA derived from T cells, B-cell-depleted T cells, or PBMCs. Subjects who had been exposed to COVID-19, were actively infected with it, or had recovered from it provided the deeply sampled blood TCRbeta repertoires that made up the dataset. The repertoires were made available in a free public database intended to serve as a resource for research on the immune response to SARS-CoV-2. Samples were obtained from the ongoing ImmuneRACE study (first 160 participants) and from 1,254 subjects provided by 6 global collaborators. Nearly every sample came with metadata listing a de-identified subject ID, COVID-19 status, age in years and sex. Where available, HLA class I and class II types were obtained from metadata supplied by the sample provider rather than from assay-based typing.

At the junction V is shortened by 5 bases and J by 4 bases, with 11 bases in between. CDR3 length: 13 amino acids, cysteine to phenylalanine. The only DNA kept is the CDR3, 39 bases in frame from the first base. The germline V gene (reference sequence) specifies LNHDA as CDR1 and SQIVND as CDR2. There are a few counts of this clone. Its antigen remains unidentified. Base qualities are missing; no much larger clone stands one base away. TCRbeta CDR3 regions were amplified from genomic DNA using the immunoSEQ Assay, a bias-controlled multiplex PCR. The published analysis was carried out like this. Within the assay, amplification of reference gene primers was used to estimate how many nucleated cells each sample contained. To quantify the absolute abundance of each unique TCRbeta CDR3 rearrangement, sequence reads were collapsed and filtered. For each sample, productive Simpson clonality was calculated as the square root of Simpson's diversity index over productive rearrangements. The table was pulled from immuneACCESS by TCRdb, which kept in-frame rearrangements only. Such tables lose some clones; where checked, under half of the loss comes from unresolved V genes, and the rest has no known cause. That table is the source of V, J and clone size, and D and trimming were worked out from the DNA. For this sample the table gives some 100,000 clones, of which 75% to 90% were detected only once. Around 6.7% of the sample is taken by the ten largest.

Collaborating institutions collected whole blood in K2EDTA tubes following their own protocols. For TCRbeta analysis, collaborator samples were shipped as frozen whole blood, as isolated PBMCs, or as DNA extracted from either sample type. Study-wide conclusions, independent of this receptor: Clinical and demographic metadata were provided uncurated, with the amount varying by source and participant.

The specimen was peripheral blood. The sequence is built from TRBV19 and TRBJ1-2; the best D guess is TRBD1, with 6 bases matching. This clonotype originated in a woman between 45 and 65 years old with acute or convalescent COVID-19. CDR3 reads: CASSETGSYGYTF. The sequenced DNA: TGTGCCAGTAGTGAGACAGGCTCCTATGGCTACACCTTC. The reference TRBV19 and TRBJ1-2 proteins fill in what lies around the CDR3, so the full variable domain reads DGGITQSPKYLFRKEGQNVTLSCEQNLNHDAMYWYRQDPGQGLRLIYYSQIVNDFQKGDIAEGYSVSREKKESFPLTVTSAQKNPTAFYLCASSETGSYGYTFGSGTRLTVV.